This T cell receptor beta chain is drawn from a study of T cells in localized non-small cell lung cancer. Findings of the study overall: Tumor trailed uninvolved adjacent lung in T cell clonality, which peaked there. Appearance in adjacent lung was seen for a median about 60 of the top 100 tumor clones. Longer overall survival accompanied higher blood T cell density. The study sequenced only one region of the tumor. As a result, intratumor heterogeneity could not be excluded and remains possible.

The data were produced by immunoSEQ multiplex PCR, yet TCRdb's version contains in-frame clones alone and is incomplete. The sample lists 60,000 to 65,000 clones; approximately 87% were seen once. V dropped 2 bases and J dropped 6 bases, with 14 bases sitting between them. CDR3 length: 15 amino acids. Per the germline V gene, CDR1 is KGHSH and CDR2 is LQKENI. Worth noting for this clone: The antigen remains unidentified.

This material consisted of peripheral blood, taken before any cancer treatment. The source of this sequence is a woman aged 35 to 69 with stage I lung adenocarcinoma. V and J are TRBV18 and TRBJ2-1; D is unclear. CDR3 DNA: TGTGCCAGCTCACCAGACCGACTCCCAAGCAATGAGCAGTTCTTC. It codes for CASSPDRLPSNEQFF.